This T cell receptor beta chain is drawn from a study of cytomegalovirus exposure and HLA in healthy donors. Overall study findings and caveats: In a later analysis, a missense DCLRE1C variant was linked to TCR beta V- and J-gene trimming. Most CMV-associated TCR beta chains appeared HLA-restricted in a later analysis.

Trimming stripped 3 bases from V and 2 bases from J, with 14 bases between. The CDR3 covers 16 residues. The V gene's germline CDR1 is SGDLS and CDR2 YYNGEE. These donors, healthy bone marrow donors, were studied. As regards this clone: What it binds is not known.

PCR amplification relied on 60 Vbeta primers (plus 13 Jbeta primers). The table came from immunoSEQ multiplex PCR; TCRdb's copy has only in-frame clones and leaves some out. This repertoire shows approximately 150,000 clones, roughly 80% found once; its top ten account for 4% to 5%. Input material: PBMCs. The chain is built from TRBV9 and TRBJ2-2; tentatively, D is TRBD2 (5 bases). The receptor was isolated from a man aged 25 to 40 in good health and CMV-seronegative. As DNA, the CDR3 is TGTGCCAGCAGCGAGAGTAAGGAGGCCAACACCGGGGAGCTGTTTTTT. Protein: CASSESKEANTGELFF.